What follows describes a single T cell receptor (beta chain). Its target is not known. Following culture for roughly 10 days, CD4+ T cells were isolated. Subjects were given two BNT162b2 or mRNA-1273 vaccine doses. The study found no prior SARS-CoV-2 infection in the vaccine recipients, who tested negative for nucleocapsid antibodies. These data come from a study of vaccination effects on CD4 cells after COVID-19. Study as a whole: Post-vaccine samples followed the second dose by a median of 72 days. Study-level findings and limits: Relatively few convalescent patients took part in the study, which had no early post-infection timepoints.

The ends were cut back, 3 bases at V and 1 base at J, with 9 bases in the middle. Germline V gene sequence: CDR1 SGHTA, CDR2 FQGNSA. The CDR3 is made up of 14 amino acids. Repertoires were generated with immunoSEQ multiplex PCR, while TCRdb's copy carries only in-frame clones and drops some. Of fewer than 40,000 clones in the sample, 74% were seen once. This sequence was found in a human donor who received a COVID-19 vaccine. Sequences were derived from CD4+ T cells from PBMCs cultured without peptide, sampled after COVID-19 vaccination. This chain connects TRBV7-2 to TRBJ1-1; D not certain. CDR3 sequence: CASSFGMGNTEAFF. CDR3 in DNA: TGTGCCAGCAGCTTCGGCATGGGGAACACTGAAGCTTTCTTT.